This T cell receptor beta chain was documented in a study of cytomegalovirus exposure and HLA in healthy donors. Findings and limits, study-wide: CMV serostatus was the only recorded immune exposure for donors. For presence/absence analyses, sequencing depth was assumed to be roughly uniform across donors.

In the PCR, 60 Vbeta and 13 Jbeta primers were used. The method was immunoSEQ multiplex PCR; TCRdb's version includes in-frame clones alone and lacks a portion of them. The sample records 150,000 or so clones, about 74% being singletons. As concerns this clone: Its antigen is currently unknown.

The CDR3 is 14 residues long. Germline lookup yields CDR1 MNHEY and CDR2 SVGAGI. The ends lost 2 bases at V and 4 bases at J; junction bases unmatched: 4. The chain is built from TRBV6-5 and TRBJ1-2; the match to TRBD1 covers 7 bases. The TCR was taken from a man aged 18 to 30 in good health and CMV-seropositive. Sequences were obtained from PBMCs. The CDR3, as DNA: TGTGCCAGCAGTTACCCCGGACAGGTCTATGGCTACACCTTC. Encoded protein: CASSYPGQVYGYTF.